This TCR beta chain was recorded in a study of T cells after yellow fever vaccination. This clonotype was detected many times. Its target is unknown. TCRdb itself ran the 5' RACE reads through MiXCR, one entry per CDR3 protein. The profile covers under 400,000 distinct CDR3 sequences, with about an eighth appearing a single time and approximately 3.3% taken by the ten largest. CDR1 LGHNA and CDR2 YNFKEQ come from the germline V gene. The CDR3 covers 15 residues. With 4 bases clipped from V and 2 bases from J, the junction kept 2 bases outside the gene matches. Study outcomes and limitations: Of the clonotypes, a small share occurred in both CD4 and CD8 compartments.

The source of this sequence is a man aged 18 to 29 who received the YFV17D yellow fever vaccine. This chain uses TRBV4-2 with TRBJ2-2, with 9 nucleotides matching TRBD1. Sequencing used CD4+ T cells sorted from PBMCs, obtained 15 days after the yellow fever booster vaccination. CDR3 loop: CASSRDRANTGELFF. The CDR3 DNA reads as TGTGCCAGCAGCCGGGACAGGGCAAACACCGGGGAGCTGTTTTTT.